Below, 14 T cell receptor beta chains from the same sample are listed, as sequenced in a study of blood T cell repertoires in COVID-19. Only in-frame clones appear in the TCRdb table, and some are missing; sequencing was by immunoSEQ multiplex PCR. The sample holds under 200,000 clones; around 86% are singletons and the top ten take 5.6%. Sequencing input: PBMCs or T cells enriched from blood (not recorded which). These receptors came from a man aged 35 to 55 with acute COVID-19.

The chain couples TRBV5-4 to TRBJ1-1; 8 bases agree with TRBD1. The CDR3 length is 15 residues. The V gene end was trimmed by 1 base and the J gene end by 4 bases; junction bases not matched to a gene: 6. Looked up from germline, CDR1 is SGHNT and CDR2 is YYREEE (reference sequence). CDR3: CASSLIDRGVTEAFF. The CDR3 nucleotides are TGTGCCAGCAGCTTGATTGACAGGGGAGTCACTGAAGCTTTCTTT. The full variable domain, in which reference TRBV5-4 and TRBJ1-1 provide the parts outside the CDR3, is ETGVTQSPTHLIKTRGQQVTLRCSSQSGHNTVSWYQQALGQGPQFIFQYYREEENGRGNFPPRFSGLQFPNYSSELNVNALELDDSALYLCASSLIDRGVTEAFFGQGTRLTVV.

This clone was picked up one time. DNA of the CDR3: TGCAGTGTAACGTCCGGCTATGGCTACACCTTC. Translation: CSVTSGYGYTF. The V and J genes are TRBV20-1 and TRBJ1-2; D gene unclear. V shed 7 bases and J shed 4 bases, with 10 bases lying between them. CDR1 and CDR2 from the germline V gene are DFQATT and SNEGSKA (reference sequence). CDR3 size: 11 residues.

This rearrangement joins TRBV6-4 to TRBJ1-2; D remains unclear. Germline V gene lookup returns CDR1 MRHNA and CDR2 SNTAGT. CDR3 length equals 16 residues. The V and J ends lost 3 bases and 4 bases respectively, with 18 bases between them. DNA of the CDR3: TGTGCCAGCAGTGAGTCGGGGATCGGCCCCAGCTATGGCTACACCTTC. This sequence encodes CASSESGIGPSYGYTF.

The chain recombines TRBV5-1 with TRBJ2-7; D uncertain. The V end was cut by 2 bases, the J end by 5 bases, with 8 bases between. Germline-derived CDR1 and CDR2 are SGHRS and YFSETQ. CDR3 length: 12 residues. CDR3 sequence reads: CASSFGRNEQYF. The CDR3 DNA is TGCGCCAGCAGCTTTGGGCGAAACGAGCAGTACTTC. Full variable domain (missing parts from reference TRBV5-1 and TRBJ2-7): KAGVTQTPRYLIKTRGQQVTLSCSPISGHRSVSWYQQTPGQGLQFLFEYFSETQRNKGNFPGRFSGRQFSNSRSEMNVSTLELGDSALYLCASSFGRNEQYFGPGTRLTVT.

CDR3 amino acids: CAWRSSGGYTF. CDR3 nucleotides: TGTGCCTGGAGATCCTCGGGGGGCTACACCTTC. V is TRBV30 and J is TRBJ1-2; the D is unclear. The CDR3 loop spans 11 amino acids. Trimming took 3 bases from V and 8 from J, leaving 10 bases between them. The germline gives CDR1 GTSNPN, CDR2 SVGIG (reference sequence).

The chain recombines TRBV19 with TRBJ1-1, with a weak D call TRBD1 (6 bases). Per germline, CDR1 LNHDA and CDR2 SQIVND (reference sequence). V lost 3 bases to trimming and J lost 4 bases, with 9 bases between them. The CDR3 runs to 13 residues. The CDR3 loop reads CASSIGGLTEAFF. The CDR3 DNA sequence: TGTGCCAGTAGTATTGGGGGCCTCACTGAAGCTTTCTTT.

With respect to this clone: A read error may produce the germline difference seen at one junction end. The genes are TRBV30 and TRBJ1-1; D gene ambiguous. The CDR3 has 13 amino acids. The germline CDR1 and CDR2 sequences are GTSNPN and SVGIG (reference sequence). The CDR3 loop is CAWGIASNAEAFF. CDR3 nucleotides: TGTGCCTGGGGGATAGCCTCGAACGCTGAAGCTTTCTTT.

A remark on this clone: Other DNA sequences from this sample encode an identical CDR3 as well. The gene calls are TRBV28 and TRBJ2-7; perhaps TRBD2 as D (6 bases). CDR1 MDHEN and CDR2 SYDVKM come from the germline V gene. This CDR3 comprises 13 residues. The V gene lost 2 bases and the J gene lost 4 bases, with 9 bases spanning the gap. CDR3 bases: TGTGCCAGCAGTTTAGCGGGACTTTACGAGCAGTACTTC. Its protein is CASSLAGLYEQYF.

The chain recombines TRBV11-3 with TRBJ2-4, with D perhaps matching TRBD1 (6 bases). Germline V gene sequence: CDR1 SGHNT, CDR2 YENEEA. This CDR3 is built from 20 residues. V gave up 0 bases and J gave up 0 bases, with 21 bases separating them. CDR3 DNA sequence: TGTGCCAGCAGCTTAGATTGGCCGGACAGAACGATTCTAGCCAAAAACATTCAGTACTTC. This encodes CASSLDWPDRTILAKNIQYF.

V usage is TRBV6-6 and J usage is TRBJ2-7, with 8 bases aligning to TRBD1. CDR1 and CDR2 from the germline V gene are MNHNY and SVGAGI (reference sequence). V lost 5 bases and J lost 5; bases outside the gene matches: 5. This CDR3 has 13 residues. The chain's CDR3 is CASSPGGRDEQYF. The CDR3 coding sequence is TGTGCCAGCAGTCCAGGGGGCAGGGACGAGCAGTACTTC.

CDR3 loop: CASSLHGSNQPQHF. The CDR3 nucleotides are TGCGCCAGCAGCTTGCACGGTAGCAATCAGCCCCAGCATTTT. V is TRBV5-1 and J is TRBJ1-5; D unresolved. Germline V CDR1 and CDR2: SGHRS, YFSETQ. This CDR3 is built from 14 residues. V shed 1 base and J shed 0 bases, with 5 bases lying between them.

The chain couples TRBV4-1 to TRBJ1-5, with 7 bases aligning to TRBD1. V trimming: 6 bases; J trimming: 1 base; junction bases outside the gene matches: 6. From germline, CDR1 is MGHRA and CDR2 YSYEKL. The CDR3 extends over 15 amino acids. The chain's CDR3 is CASSRQGLSNQPQHF. The CDR3 nucleotides are TGCGCCAGCAGTCGACAGGGTCTGAGCAATCAGCCCCAGCATTTT.

J is TRBJ1-1 and V is TRBV2; D gene ambiguous. Germline V lookup: CDR1 SNHLY, CDR2 FYNNEI. Trimming took 6 bases from V and 3 from J, leaving 5 bases between them. The CDR3 is 11 amino acids. CDR3 coding DNA: TGTGCCAGCAGCCGGGACACTGAAGCTTTCTTT. It yields the protein CASSRDTEAFF.

The chain links TRBV5-3 to TRBJ2-3; 9 bases map to TRBD2. TRBV5-3 is an open reading frame whose function is uncertain. The CDR3 has 14 amino acids. V lost 4 bases, J lost 2 bases, and 2 bases stayed unmatched. CDR3 loop: CARSKRGATDTQYF. The CDR3 DNA reads TGTGCCAGAAGCAAGCGGGGGGCCACAGATACGCAGTATTTT.